This T cell receptor (beta chain) was sequenced in a study of T-cell memory formation after mild COVID-19 (dated by TCRdb to the early 2020s). General notes on the study: TCR sequence clusters from the two donors were found to be largely donor specific. Longitudinal TCRalpha and TCRbeta repertoire sequencing tracked T-cell clones expanding and contracting after mild COVID-19 in a couple of donors. Two young, previously healthy adult volunteers made up the cohort, one male and one female. Findings and caveats that apply to the study as a whole: Balanced CD4/CD8 phenotypes were observed for clones contracting from day 15 to 85, whereas a bias towards CD4+ was observed for a second wave of clones expanding from day 15 to 37. Whether the second-wave clones peaking on day 37 were SARS-CoV-2 specific was not confirmed. The detection of some responding clones in pre-infection memory suggests that pre-existing cross-reactive memory T cells joined the SARS-CoV-2 response. Contracting CD4+ clones appeared mostly in the CM and EM memory subsets, whereas CD8+ clones were enriched in EMRA. The study included only a couple of mild cases, and larger cohorts that include severe cases with pre-infection samples were judged to be necessary.

Ficoll-Paque density gradient centrifugation was used to isolate PBMCs. According to the germline V gene, CDR1 reads MNHEY and CDR2 reads SVGAGI. Reading from cysteine to phenylalanine, the CDR3 counts 15 amino acids. The DNA shown is the 45-base CDR3, in frame from base 1. The V end loses 6 bases and the J end loses 0 bases, and a stretch of 12 bases separates them. Sequencing was carried out with an Illumina NovaSeq 6000. Using 5'RACE with constant-segment primers, TCRalpha and TCRbeta cDNA libraries were constructed, with sample barcodes and unique molecular identifiers added in the process. RNA was extracted from every sample with Trizol reagent. The libraries were amplified in two PCR steps, and the second step added a second sample barcode and Illumina TruSeq adapters. Sequencing of libraries was performed on an Illumina NovaSeq with 2 x 150 bp paired-end reads. The source study handled its data this way. Demultiplexing of reads and collapsing into UMI-guided consensus sequences were performed with migec v1.2.7. Using mixcr v2.1.11, UMI consensuses were aligned to TRA and TRB V and J templates and then assembled into clonotypes. Expanded or contracted clonotypes were those called significant by both edgeR and NoisET, with noise models trained on biological replicates. For edgeR calls, a false discovery rate-adjusted p below 0.01 and a log2 fold-change threshold of 1 were applied. As an exploratory analysis of dynamics, max-normalized trajectories of the 1000 most abundant clonotypes were examined with PCA combined with hierarchical clustering. Each responding clone was given a CD4 or CD8 phenotype based on the CD4+ and CD8+ repertoires, which had been sequenced separately. Using fastp trimming at Q25 and MiXCR clonotype assembly, TCRdb reanalyzed the public sequencing data and kept in-frame beta chains. Rows are combined by CDR3 protein, so each entry shows the most common genes and DNA. Here the V and J calls rest on TCRdb's processing, not on the authors' analysis. Across this sample there are roughly 240,000 distinct CDR3 sequences, with roughly 15% seen only once. 22% of the sample rests with the top ten.

This clonotype was observed at least ten times. Its antigen is unknown. The record has no base qualities; no much larger clone is one base away. Sequencing was carried out using PBMCs or a T cell subset sorted from them (not recorded which). The TCR was taken from a man aged 18 to 30 who had mild COVID-19 (a few samples of this study predate the infection). The sample titles of this study are shuffled in the database, so cell type and time point are left out; the donor was told from shared clones. The chain was built from TRBV6-5 and TRBJ2-1; the D segment cannot be called with confidence. The DNA sequence is as follows: TGTGCCAGCAGCCTAAGGATTAGCTCCTACAATGAGCAGTTCTTC. This gives the protein CASSLRISSYNEQFF.